This TCR beta chain was sequenced during a study of blood T cell repertoires in COVID-19 (TCRdb year 2020). For context, the study as a whole: Samples from collaborators originated in the United States, Italy and Spain and spanned both the acute and convalescent phases of COVID-19. Where available, HLA class I and class II types were taken from metadata supplied by the sample provider and were not determined by assay-based typing. The material from the prospective study consisted of cDNA or gDNA derived from T cells, B-cell-depleted T cells, or PBMCs. Samples came from the ongoing ImmuneRACE study (first 160 participants) plus 1,254 subjects from 6 global collaborators. A de-identified subject ID, COVID-19 status, age in years and sex were almost always included in the sample metadata. Subjects who had been exposed to COVID-19, were actively infected with it, or had recovered from it provided the deeply sampled blood TCRbeta repertoires that made up the dataset. The repertoires were made available in a free public database intended to serve as a resource for research on the immune response to SARS-CoV-2.

Each collaborating institution followed its own protocols to collect whole blood in K2EDTA tubes. For TCRbeta analysis, collaborators shipped samples in one of three forms: frozen whole blood, isolated PBMCs, or DNA extracted from either of those sample types. For this clone: The specificity of this receptor is unknown. Base qualities are not provided; no much larger clone lies one nucleotide away.

General conclusions and limits of the study: How much clinical and demographic metadata was included differed by source and by participant, and the metadata was provided uncurated.

TCRbeta CDR3 regions were amplified from genomic DNA using the immunoSEQ Assay, a bias-controlled multiplex PCR. The published analysis was carried out like this. Nucleated cell counts per sample were estimated from amplification of reference gene primers within the assay. Sequence reads were collapsed and filtered to measure the absolute abundance of every unique TCRbeta CDR3 rearrangement. For each sample, productive Simpson clonality was calculated by taking the square root of Simpson's diversity index across productive rearrangements. The immuneACCESS repertoire file appears here via TCRdb, limited to in-frame rearrangements. These files lack a portion of the clones; in checked studies, under half of the deficit traces to unresolved V genes, and the cause of the others is not known. The V and J calls and clone size were taken over from that table, and D and trimming were inferred from the DNA. Here the sample has 90,000 to 120,000 clones; 55% to 75% occur a single time. About 1.8% of the sample is taken by the ten largest.

Sequenced material: peripheral blood. The clonotype comes from a woman aged 40 to 49 with acute or convalescent COVID-19.

The nucleotide sequence reads as follows: TGTGCCAGCAGCTTTACAGGGGGCAGGGACAATCAGCCCCAGCATTTT. It is translated as CASSFTGGRDNQPQHF. Recombination joined TRBV5-5 with TRBJ1-5, with 9 central nucleotides matching TRBD1. Trimming leaves V shorter by 2 bases and J shorter by 3 bases, with the junction holding 6 bases beyond the gene matches. The CDR3 measures 16 amino acids from cysteine to phenylalanine. Of all the DNA, just the CDR3 is kept, 48 bases in frame from base 1. In the germline V gene (reference sequence), CDR1 corresponds to SGHKS and CDR2 to YYEKEE.